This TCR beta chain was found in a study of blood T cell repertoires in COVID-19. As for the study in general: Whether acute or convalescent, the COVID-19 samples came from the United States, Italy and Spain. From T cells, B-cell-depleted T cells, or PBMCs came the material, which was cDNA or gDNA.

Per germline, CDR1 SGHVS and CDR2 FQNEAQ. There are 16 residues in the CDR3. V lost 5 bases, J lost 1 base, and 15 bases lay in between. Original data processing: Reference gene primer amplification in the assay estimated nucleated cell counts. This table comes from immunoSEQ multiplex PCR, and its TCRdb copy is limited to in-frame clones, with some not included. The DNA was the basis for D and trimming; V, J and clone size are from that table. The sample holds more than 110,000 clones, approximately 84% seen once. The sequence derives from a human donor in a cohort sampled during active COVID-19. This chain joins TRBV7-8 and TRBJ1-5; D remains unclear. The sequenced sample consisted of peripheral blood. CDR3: CASSPPGLGSNQPQHF. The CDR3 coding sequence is TGTGCCAGCAGCCCCCCGGGGTTAGGAAGCAATCAGCCCCAGCATTTT.